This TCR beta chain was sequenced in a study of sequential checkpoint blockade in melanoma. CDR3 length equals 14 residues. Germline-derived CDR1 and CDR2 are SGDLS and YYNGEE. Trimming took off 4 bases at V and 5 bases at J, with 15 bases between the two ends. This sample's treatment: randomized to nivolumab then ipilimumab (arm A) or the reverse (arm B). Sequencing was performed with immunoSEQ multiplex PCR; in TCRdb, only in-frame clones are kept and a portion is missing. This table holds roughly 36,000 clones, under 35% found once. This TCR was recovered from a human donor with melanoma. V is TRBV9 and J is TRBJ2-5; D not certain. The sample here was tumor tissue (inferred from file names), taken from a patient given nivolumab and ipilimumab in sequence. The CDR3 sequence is CASSSADGRETQYF. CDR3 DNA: TGTGCCAGCAGCTCCGCGGACGGACGGGAGACCCAGTACTTC.